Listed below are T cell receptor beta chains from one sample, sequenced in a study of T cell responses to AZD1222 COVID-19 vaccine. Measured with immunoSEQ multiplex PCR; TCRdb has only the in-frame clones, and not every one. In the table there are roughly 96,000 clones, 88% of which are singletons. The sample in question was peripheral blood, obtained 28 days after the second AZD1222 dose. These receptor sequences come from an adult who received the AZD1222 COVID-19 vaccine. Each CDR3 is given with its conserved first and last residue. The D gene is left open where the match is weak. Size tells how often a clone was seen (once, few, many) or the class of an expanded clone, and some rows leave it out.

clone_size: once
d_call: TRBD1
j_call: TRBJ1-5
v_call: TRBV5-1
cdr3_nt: TGCGCCAGCAGCCCTGGTGCAGGGGGCGCGGGACAGCCCCAGCATTTT
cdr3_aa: CASSPGAGGAGQPQHF

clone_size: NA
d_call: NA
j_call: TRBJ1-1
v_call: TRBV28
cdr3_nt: TGTGCCAGCAGCCTACAGGGCTGGGGCACTGAAGCTTTCTTT
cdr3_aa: CASSLQGWGTEAFF

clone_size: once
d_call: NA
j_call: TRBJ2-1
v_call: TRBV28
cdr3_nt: TGTGCCAGCAGTTTGCTCGCACAGGTATCCTACAATGAGCAGTTCTTC
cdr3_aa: CASSLLAQVSYNEQFF

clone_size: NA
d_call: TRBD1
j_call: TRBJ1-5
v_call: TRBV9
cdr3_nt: TGTGCCAGCAGCCGGGGACAGGGGGGGTTTGAGCCCCAGCATTTT
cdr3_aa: CASSRGQGGFEPQHF

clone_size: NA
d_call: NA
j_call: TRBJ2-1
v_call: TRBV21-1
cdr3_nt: TGTGCCAGCAGCAAAGAGTGTCGGGGCAAGTACAATGAGCAGTTCTTC
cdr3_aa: CASSKECRGKYNEQFF

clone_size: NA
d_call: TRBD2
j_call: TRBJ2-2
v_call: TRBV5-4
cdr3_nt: TGTGCCAGCAGCTTCGGACTAGCGGGAGGGCCTGGCGGGGAGCTGTTTTTT
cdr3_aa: CASSFGLAGGPGGELFF

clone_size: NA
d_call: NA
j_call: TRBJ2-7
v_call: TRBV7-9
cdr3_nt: TGTGCCAGCAGCCTCGCAGGCCAGGGTCTATCCGAGCAGTACTTC
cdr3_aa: CASSLAGQGLSEQYF

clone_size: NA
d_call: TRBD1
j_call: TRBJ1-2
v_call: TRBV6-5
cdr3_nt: TGTGCCAGCAGTTACGATCCGGGACAGGGGGCCGGAGGCTACACCTTC
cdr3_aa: CASSYDPGQGAGGYTF

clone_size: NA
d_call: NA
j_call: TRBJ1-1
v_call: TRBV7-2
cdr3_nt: TGTGCCAGCAGCTATATCTTTTCGACGGAGATGAACACTGAAGCTTTCTTT
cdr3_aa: CASSYIFSTEMNTEAFF

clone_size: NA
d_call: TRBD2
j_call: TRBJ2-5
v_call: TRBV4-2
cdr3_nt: TGTGCCAGCAGCCAAGTTTTTAGCGGGGGTAATGGGAGGGAGACCCAGTACTTC
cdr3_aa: CASSQVFSGGNGRETQYF

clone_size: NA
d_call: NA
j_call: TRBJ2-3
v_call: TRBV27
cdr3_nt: TGTGCCAGCAGTTTAATGGGTGGTGGACAGACCTACATAAGCACAGATACGCAGTATTTT
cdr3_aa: CASSLMGGGQTYISTDTQYF

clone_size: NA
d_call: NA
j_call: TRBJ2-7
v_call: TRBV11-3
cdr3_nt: TGTGCCAGCAGCGTCACTCAGGGCTACGAGCAGTACTTC
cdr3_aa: CASSVTQGYEQYF

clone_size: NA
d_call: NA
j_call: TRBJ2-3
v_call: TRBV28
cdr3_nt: TGTGCCAGCAGTAGACCCACAGATACGCAGTATTTT
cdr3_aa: CASSRPTDTQYF

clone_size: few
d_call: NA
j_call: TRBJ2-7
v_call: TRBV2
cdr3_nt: TGTGCCAGCTCCGGGGGTCCCTACGAGCAGTACTTC
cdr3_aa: CASSGGPYEQYF

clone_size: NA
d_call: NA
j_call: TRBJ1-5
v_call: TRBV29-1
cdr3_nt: TGCAGCGTAGCCGGGACGGACCTTGCCCGAGGGGGCAATCAGCCCCAGCATTTT
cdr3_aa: CSVAGTDLARGGNQPQHF

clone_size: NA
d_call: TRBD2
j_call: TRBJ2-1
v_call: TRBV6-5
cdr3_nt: TGTGCCAGCACCGAACCAGCGGGGGATTACAATGAGCAGTTCTTC
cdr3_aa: CASTEPAGDYNEQFF

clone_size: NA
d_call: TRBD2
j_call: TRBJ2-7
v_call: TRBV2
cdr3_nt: TGTGCCAGCAGTGAGGAGCGGGGGCCTTCCTACGAGCAGTACTTC
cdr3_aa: CASSEERGPSYEQYF

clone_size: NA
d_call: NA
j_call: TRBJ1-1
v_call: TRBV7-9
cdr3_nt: TGTGCCAGCAGCTTAGGGCTGGCCAGAGGGGAAGCCACTGAAGCTTTCTTT
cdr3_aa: CASSLGLARGEATEAFF

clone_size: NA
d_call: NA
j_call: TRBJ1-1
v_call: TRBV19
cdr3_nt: TGTGCCAGTAGTACCCAATATGGGGGTTCTGAAGCTTTCTTT
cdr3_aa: CASSTQYGGSEAFF

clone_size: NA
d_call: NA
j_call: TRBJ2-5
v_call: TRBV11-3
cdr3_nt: TGTGCCAGCAGCTTAGCGCGGTCCCGGTCCCAGTACTTC
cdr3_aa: CASSLARSRSQYF

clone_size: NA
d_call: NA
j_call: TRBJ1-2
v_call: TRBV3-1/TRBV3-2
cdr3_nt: TGTGCCAGCAGCCAACCTAACTATGGCTACACCTTC
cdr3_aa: CASSQPNYGYTF

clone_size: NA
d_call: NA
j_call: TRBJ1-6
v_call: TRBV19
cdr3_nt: TGTGCCAGTAGTATAAAAGGGGTCAATTCACCCCTCCACTTT
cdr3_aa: CASSIKGVNSPLHF

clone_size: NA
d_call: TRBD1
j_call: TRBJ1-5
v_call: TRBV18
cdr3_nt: TGTGCCAGCTCACCATTGGACAGGCAACCCAATCAGCCCCAGCATTTT
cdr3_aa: CASSPLDRQPNQPQHF

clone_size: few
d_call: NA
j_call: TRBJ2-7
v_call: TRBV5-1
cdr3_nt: TGCGCCAGCAGCTTGATAACAGGCTCCTACGAGCAGTACTTC
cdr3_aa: CASSLITGSYEQYF

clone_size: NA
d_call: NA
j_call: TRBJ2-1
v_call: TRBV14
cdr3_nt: TGTGCCAGCAGCATTCCGGGAGCGGATGAGCAGTTCTTC
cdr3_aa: CASSIPGADEQFF

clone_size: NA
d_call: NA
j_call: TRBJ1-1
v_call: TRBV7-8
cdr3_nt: TGTGCCAGCAGCTTCGGACACACGAACACTGAAGCTTTCTTT
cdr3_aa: CASSFGHTNTEAFF

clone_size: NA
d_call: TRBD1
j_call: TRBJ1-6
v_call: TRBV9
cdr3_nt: TGTGCCAGCAGCGGGACAGGGCCGTACTTCGGTTCACCCCTCCACTTT
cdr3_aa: CASSGTGPYFGSPLHF

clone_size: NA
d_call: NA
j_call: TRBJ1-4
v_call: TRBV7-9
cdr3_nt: TGTGCCAGCAGCTTGGGGCCCTATGCAACTAATGAAAAACTGTTTTTT
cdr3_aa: CASSLGPYATNEKLFF

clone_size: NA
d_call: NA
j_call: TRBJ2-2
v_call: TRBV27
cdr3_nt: TGTGCCAGCAGTTTAACTCTAGATGCCACCGGGGAGCTGTTTTTT
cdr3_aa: CASSLTLDATGELFF

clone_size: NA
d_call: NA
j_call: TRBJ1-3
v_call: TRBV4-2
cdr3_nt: TGTGCCAGCAGCCAAGATGGTGGAAACACCATATATTTT
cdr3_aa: CASSQDGGNTIYF

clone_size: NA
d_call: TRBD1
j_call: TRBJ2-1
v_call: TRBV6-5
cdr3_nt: TGTGCCAGCAGTTTCACAGGGGGAATCTACAATGAGCAGTTCTTC
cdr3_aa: CASSFTGGIYNEQFF

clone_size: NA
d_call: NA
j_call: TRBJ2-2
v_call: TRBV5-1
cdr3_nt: TGCGCCAGCAGCGCGGGGGACAGCCTCACCGGGGAGCTGTTTTTT
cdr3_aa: CASSAGDSLTGELFF

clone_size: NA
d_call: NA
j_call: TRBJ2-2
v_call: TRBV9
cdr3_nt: TGTGCCAGCAGCGTAGCTACTAACGGGGAGCTGTTTTTT
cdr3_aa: CASSVATNGELFF

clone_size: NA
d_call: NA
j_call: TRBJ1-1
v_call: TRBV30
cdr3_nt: TGTGCCTGGAATCACCTGGCGGGGTCGGGCACTGAAGCTTTCTTT
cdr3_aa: CAWNHLAGSGTEAFF

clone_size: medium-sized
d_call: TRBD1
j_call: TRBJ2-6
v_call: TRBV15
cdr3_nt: TGTGCCACCAGCAGCACAGGGGACTCTGGGGCCAACGTCCTGACTTTC
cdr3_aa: CATSSTGDSGANVLTF

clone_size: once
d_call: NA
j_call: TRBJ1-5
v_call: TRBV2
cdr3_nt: TGTGCCAGCAGTCAGGGAGGCAATCAGCCCCAGCATTTT
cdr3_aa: CASSQGGNQPQHF

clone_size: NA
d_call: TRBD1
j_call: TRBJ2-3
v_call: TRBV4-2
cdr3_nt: TGTGCCAGCAGCCAAGGGGACAGCAGCACAGATACGCAGTATTTT
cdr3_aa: CASSQGDSSTDTQYF

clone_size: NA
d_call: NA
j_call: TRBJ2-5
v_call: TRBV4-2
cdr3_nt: TGTGCCAGCAGCCAAGATACGATGACCAGGGGAGAGACCCAGTACTTC
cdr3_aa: CASSQDTMTRGETQYF